Following are 27 T cell receptor beta chains from one sample sequenced in a study of blood T cell repertoires in COVID-19. TCRdb's copy holds only in-frame clones and misses some; the assay was immunoSEQ multiplex PCR. In the table there are about 280,000 clones, roughly 90% of which are singletons. Sequenced: peripheral blood. The receptor source for this set is a man younger than 30 with active or convalescent COVID-19.

V gene TRBV7-9 combines with J gene TRBJ1-1, with D possibly matching TRBD1 (5 bases). V shed 3 bases and J shed 4 bases, with 18 bases lying between them. Germline CDR1 SEHNR, CDR2 FQNEAQ (reference sequence). The CDR3 is 16 residues long. CDR3 nucleotides: TGTGCCAGCAGCTTCGAGCCCGGACGGGGGGGCACTGAAGCTTTCTTT. Protein product: CASSFEPGRGGTEAFF.

The J gene is TRBJ2-2, the V gene TRBV7-8; 8 bases align to TRBD1. This CDR3 region has 15 residues. With 6 bases clipped from V and 1 base from J, the junction kept 4 bases outside the gene matches. Germline V lookup: CDR1 SGHVS, CDR2 FQNEAQ. CDR3 DNA: TGTGCCAGCAGGGCGGACAGGGAGAACACCGGGGAGCTGTTTTTT. Its translation: CASRADRENTGELFF. Filled out from reference TRBV7-8 and TRBJ2-2, the complete variable domain reads GAGVSQSPRYKVAKRGQDVALRCDPISGHVSLFWYQQALGQGPEFLTYFQNEAQLDKSGLPSDRFFAERPEGSVSTLKIQRTQQEDSAVYLCASRADRENTGELFFGEGSRLTVL.

This rearrangement joins TRBV15 to TRBJ2-5; the match to TRBD1 covers 7 bases. This CDR3 contains 14 residues. The V segment lost 4 bases and the J segment 2 bases; nucleotides outside the gene matches: 4. Per the germline V gene, CDR1 is LNHNV and CDR2 is YYDKDF (reference sequence). The CDR3, as DNA: TGTGCCACCAGCACGACAGGGTCACAAGAGACCCAGTACTTC. It yields the protein CATSTTGSQETQYF.

The V gene is TRBV10-2, the J gene TRBJ2-7, with D perhaps matching TRBD2 (7 bases). Germline values: CDR1 WSHSY, CDR2 SAAADI. This CDR3 is built from 16 residues. Deletions cut 2 bases from V and 6 bases from J, with 20 bases between. The CDR3 sequence: CASSENRDYFFGEQYF. CDR3 bases: TGCGCCAGCAGTGAGAACAGGGACTATTTTTTTGGCGAGCAGTACTTC.

The count of this clone is one. The chain joins TRBV3-1 (or the pseudogene TRBV3-2) to TRBJ1-4; maybe TRBD1 (5 bases). The CDR3 consists of 14 residues. V was shortened by 4 bases and J by 7 bases, with 13 bases between the two germline ends. The germline gives CDR1 LGHDT, CDR2 YNNKEL (reference sequence). This CDR3 reads CASSRVRGSEKLFF. In DNA form, the CDR3 reads TGTGCCAGCAGCCGTGTCCGGGGGAGTGAAAAACTGTTTTTT.

The V and J genes are TRBV27 and TRBJ1-5, with a tentative D call TRBD1 (5 bases). The germline V and J ends were trimmed by 5 bases and 5 bases, with 16 bases remaining between them. The germline CDR1 and CDR2 sequences are MNHEY and SMNVEV (reference sequence). This CDR3 has 15 amino acids. DNA for the CDR3: TGTGCCAGCAGTCCCGGGCTCCAGGGTTATCAGCCCCAGCATTTT. Translating gives CASSPGLQGYQPQHF.

The chain recombines TRBV9 with TRBJ2-3; D is unresolved. The V and J ends lost 4 bases and 0 bases respectively, with 12 bases between them. Germline CDR1 and CDR2: SGDLS and YYNGEE. This CDR3 spans 15 amino acids. This CDR3 is CASSHEKSSTDTQYF. In DNA, the CDR3 is TGTGCCAGCAGCCATGAGAAAAGCAGCACAGATACGCAGTATTTT.

In the case of this clone: The identical CDR3 is also encoded by other nucleotide sequences in the sample. The chain recombines TRBV18 with TRBJ2-1; TRBD2 matches 7 bases. CDR3 length equals 12 residues. Trimming took 5 bases from V and 6 from J; bases not matched to a gene: 1. The germline gives CDR1 KGHSH, CDR2 LQKENI. The DNA for the CDR3 is TGTGCCAGCTCAACGGGGGGCAATGAGCAGTTCTTC. As protein: CASSTGGNEQFF.

The chain links TRBV11-2 to TRBJ1-2; 8 bases are shared with TRBD1. Germline V gene data show CDR1 as SGHAT and CDR2 as FQNNGV. V shed 5 bases and J 6 bases; nucleotides not matched to a gene: 5. This CDR3 comprises 13 residues. DNA of the CDR3: TGTGCCAGCAGCAACCGGGGACAGGATGGCTACACCTTC. It specifies CASSNRGQDGYTF. The whole variable domain, remainder taken from reference TRBV11-2 and TRBJ1-2, is EAGVAQSPRYKIIEKRQSVAFWCNPISGHATLYWYQQILGQGPKLLIQFQNNGVVDDSQLPKDRFSAERLKGVDSTLKIQPAKLEDSAVYLCASSNRGQDGYTFGSGTRLTVV.

The V gene is TRBV12-3 or TRBV12-4, the J gene TRBJ1-2; the D is unclear. Trimming cost V 6 bases and J 9 bases, with 11 bases left between them. CDR3 size: 11 residues. The DNA of the CDR3 is TGTGCCAGCAGCATGAGTGGTAGCTACACCTTC. It yields the protein CASSMSGSYTF.

The chain carries TRBV5-1 and TRBJ1-4, with 9 bases aligning to TRBD1. The CDR3 covers 14 residues. Germline V gene sequence: CDR1 SGHRS, CDR2 YFSETQ. V shed 4 bases, J shed 7 bases, and the junction held 5 bases outside the gene matches. The CDR3 is CASSPGQGSEKLFF. The CDR3, as DNA: TGCGCCAGCAGCCCGGGACAGGGTTCTGAAAAACTGTTTTTT. The full variable domain, completed using reference TRBV5-1 and TRBJ1-4, is KAGVTQTPRYLIKTRGQQVTLSCSPISGHRSVSWYQQTPGQGLQFLFEYFSETQRNKGNFPGRFSGRQFSNSRSEMNVSTLELGDSALYLCASSPGQGSEKLFFGSGTQLSVL.

This clone has only one observation. V gene TRBV29-1 combines with J gene TRBJ1-5, with 7 bases fitting TRBD1. Germline V lookup: CDR1 SQVTM, CDR2 ANQGSEA. The CDR3 is made up of 13 amino acids. With V trimmed by 6 bases and J by 3 bases, 5 bases remained unmatched. The CDR3 loop reads CSVAGQLNQPQHF. The CDR3 nucleotides are TGCAGCGTCGCGGGACAGCTCAATCAGCCCCAGCATTTT. Together with reference TRBV29-1 and TRBJ1-5, the CDR3 gives the full variable domain: SAVISQKPSRDICQRGTSLTIQCQVDSQVTMMFWYRQQPGQSLTLIATANQGSEATYESGFVIDKFPISRPNLTFSTLTVSNMSPEDSSIYLCSVAGQLNQPQHFGDGTRLSIL.

The CDR3 nucleotides are TGTGCCAGCAGCTTCCGACTAGCGGGGGGAGCGGCAGATACGCAGTATTTT. As protein: CASSFRLAGGAADTQYF. V usage is TRBV5-4 and J usage is TRBJ2-3; 13 bases are shared with TRBD2. Germline CDR1 reads SGHNT; CDR2 reads YYREEE (reference sequence). J lost 4 bases, V lost 2 bases, and 7 bases had no gene match. The CDR3 extends over 17 amino acids. Complete variable domain (other parts from reference TRBV5-4 and TRBJ2-3): ETGVTQSPTHLIKTRGQQVTLRCSSQSGHNTVSWYQQALGQGPQFIFQYYREEENGRGNFPPRFSGLQFPNYSSELNVNALELDDSALYLCASSFRLAGGAADTQYFGPGTRLTVL.

The CDR3: CASSRGTGGLQETQYF. In nucleotides, the CDR3 is TGTGCCAGCAGCAGAGGGACAGGGGGCCTCCAAGAGACCCAGTACTTC. V usage is TRBV5-4 and J usage is TRBJ2-5; 12 positions match TRBD1. V shed 4 bases, J shed 1 base, and the junction held 5 bases outside the gene matches. Germline V gene data show CDR1 as SGHNT and CDR2 as YYREEE (reference sequence). The CDR3 has 16 amino acids.

The rearrangement joins TRBV7-9 to TRBJ1-6; maybe TRBD1 (5 bases). The V end lost 5 bases, the J end lost 9 bases, and 11 bases lay between the germline ends. Germline V gives CDR1 SEHNR, CDR2 FQNEAQ (reference sequence). CDR3 length: 13 amino acids. In DNA form, the CDR3 reads TGTGCCAGCAGCCCCGGGGGGGGTTCACCCCTCCACTTT. It codes for CASSPGGGSPLHF.

This chain connects TRBV24-1 to TRBJ2-5, with a possible D match to TRBD1 (6 bases). In germline, CDR1 is KGHDR, CDR2 SFDVKD. The CDR3 has 13 residues. V lost 6 bases to trimming and J lost 1 base, with 8 bases between them. The CDR3 DNA reads TGTGCCACCAGTCTACAGGGCCAAGAGACCCAGTACTTC. Its translation: CATSLQGQETQYF.

V is TRBV4-3 and J is TRBJ1-5; 9 nucleotides align to TRBD1. In germline, CDR1 is LGHNA, CDR2 YSLEER. Trimming cost V 3 bases and J 4 bases; bases outside gene matches: 7. The CDR3 length is 16 residues. This chain's CDR3 is CASSQWTGDVNQPQHF. The CDR3 nucleotides read TGCGCCAGCAGCCAGTGGACAGGGGATGTTAATCAGCCCCAGCATTTT.

The chain links TRBV4-1 to TRBJ1-1; TRBD1 agrees at 12 bases. With 2 bases clipped from V and 6 bases from J, the junction kept 10 bases outside the gene matches. The length of the CDR3 is 17 residues. Per germline, CDR1 MGHRA and CDR2 YSYEKL. The CDR3 DNA reads as TGCGCCAGCAGCCAACGACCCGGGACAGGGGGCTTCGCTGAAGCTTTCTTT. Amino acids: CASSQRPGTGGFAEAFF.

The CDR3: CASSYLLQANYGYTF. The CDR3 DNA follows: TGTGCCAGCAGTTACCTCTTACAGGCTAACTATGGCTACACCTTC. The J gene is TRBJ1-2, the V gene TRBV6-2 or TRBV6-3, with D possibly matching TRBD1 (5 bases). V lost 2 bases and J 0 bases, leaving 10 bases between the germline ends. The CDR3 totals 15 residues. The V gene's germline CDR1 is MNHEY and CDR2 SVGEGT.

This rearrangement joins TRBV5-4 to TRBJ1-1; D gene unclear. The CDR3 loop spans 14 amino acids. Germline V gene lookup returns CDR1 SGHNT and CDR2 YYREEE (reference sequence). V lost 0 bases and J 0 bases, leaving 6 bases between the germline ends. CDR3 amino acids: CASSLGRLNTEAFF. The CDR3 nucleotides are TGTGCCAGCAGCTTGGGCAGGCTGAACACTGAAGCTTTCTTT.

The table lists this clone with a few counts. The sample contains more than one DNA sequence encoding this CDR3. The V call is TRBV5-5, the J call TRBJ1-2; the match to TRBD1 covers 7 bases. The CDR3 contains 13 residues. Germline CDR1 is SGHKS and CDR2 is YYEKEE (reference sequence). Trimming at V came to 2 bases and at J to 3 bases, leaving 1 base not matched to a gene. DNA for the CDR3: TGTGCCAGCAGCTTAGGGACAGACTATGGCTACACCTTC. Its protein is CASSLGTDYGYTF. The full variable domain, its missing parts supplied by reference TRBV5-5 and TRBJ1-2, is DAGVTQSPTHLIKTRGQQVTLRCSPISGHKSVSWYQQVLGQGPQFIFQYYEKEERGRGNFPDRFSARQFPNYSSELNVNALLLGDSALYLCASSLGTDYGYTFGSGTRLTVV.

The gene calls are TRBV6-5 and TRBJ2-7; 9 nucleotides match TRBD1. Looked up from germline, CDR1 is MNHEY and CDR2 is SVGAGI. The CDR3 length is 15 residues. The V and J ends lost 2 bases and 3 bases, in that order; junction bases with no gene match: 5. The CDR3 loop reads CASSYTTGQGYEQYF. The CDR3 nucleotides read TGTGCCAGCAGTTACACCACGGGACAGGGCTACGAGCAGTACTTC.

This clone has a handful of counts. The gene calls are TRBV19 and TRBJ1-6, with D possibly being TRBD1 (6 bases). The CDR3 runs 16 residues. Between the trimmed V and J ends, which lost 5 bases and 4 bases, there was a span of 15 bases. Germline CDR1 LNHDA, CDR2 SQIVND (reference sequence). The CDR3 protein is CASSWTAETYNSPLHF. The CDR3 DNA is TGTGCCAGTAGTTGGACAGCCGAGACTTATAATTCACCCCTCCACTTT. Together with reference TRBV19 and TRBJ1-6, the CDR3 gives the full variable domain: DGGITQSPKYLFRKEGQNVTLSCEQNLNHDAMYWYRQDPGQGLRLIYYSQIVNDFQKGDIAEGYSVSREKKESFPLTVTSAQKNPTAFYLCASSWTAETYNSPLHFGNGTRLTVT.

The gene calls are TRBV5-5 and TRBJ2-6, with TRBD2 matching 8 bases. The CDR3 has 18 amino acids. Germline CDR1 SGHKS, CDR2 YYEKEE (reference sequence). With V trimmed by 1 base and J by 0 bases, 6 bases remained unmatched. CDR3 amino acids: CASSLYSSGYSGANVLTF. The CDR3 DNA reads TGTGCCAGCAGCTTGTATTCTAGCGGGTACTCTGGGGCCAACGTCCTGACTTTC.

The chain has TRBV2 and TRBJ1-3; D is unclear. The CDR3 spans 13 residues. CDR1 is SNHLY, CDR2 FYNNEI, per germline. V was cut by 6 bases and J by 8 bases, with 14 bases left in between. The CDR3 region has the DNA TGTGCCAGCAGGGGAAGGGAGGGAGACACCATATATTTT. It specifies CASRGREGDTIYF.

The V and J genes are TRBV6-2 or TRBV6-3 and TRBJ2-7; 7 bases align to TRBD2. The germline gives CDR1 MNHEY, CDR2 SVGEGT. The V gene end was trimmed by 6 bases and the J gene end by 5 bases; junction bases not matched to a gene: 7. The CDR3 runs 13 residues. CDR3 sequence reads: CASSPGGRDEQYF. The DNA for the CDR3 is TGTGCCAGCAGCCCCGGAGGGAGGGACGAGCAGTACTTC.

This clone was observed a single time. The chain links TRBV7-9 to TRBJ1-6; D possibly corresponds to TRBD1 (6 bases). The CDR3 is made up of 18 amino acids. Trimming removed 2 bases from V and 8 bases from J, with 22 bases in between. Germline V gives CDR1 SEHNR, CDR2 FQNEAQ (reference sequence). The CDR3 reads CASSLKGLFTGLHSPLHF. CDR3 sequence (DNA): TGTGCCAGCAGCTTAAAGGGCCTCTTTACAGGGCTACATTCACCCCTCCACTTT.